The present T cell receptor beta chain was sequenced within a study of T cell clonotyping in hematopoietic cell transplantation. The time point here: recipient sample about 28 days before transplant, after cytoreduction. The CDR3 is 12 residues long. V was clipped by 6 bases and J by 12 bases; unmatched bases: 11. The V gene's germline CDR1 is MNHEY and CDR2 SMNVEV (reference sequence). This clone was recorded once. Its antigen is not identified. Using immunoSEQ multiplex PCR, the repertoire was profiled, and TCRdb retains in-frame clones only, with some absent. Here the sample spans 16,000 or so clones, 93% being singletons. Points from the study as a whole: Higher Inverse Simpson Index values in graft donor and pretransplant recipient predicted broader posttransplant TCR diversity.

The specimen comprised peripheral blood mononuclear cells, sampled before stem cell transplant. The chain couples TRBV27 to TRBJ2-7; 7 nucleotides line up with TRBD2. This TCR was recovered from a man between 18 and 35 years old with biphenotypic leukemia. Some clones in this sample may be carry-over from other donors' samples. The CDR3 is CASSEYGGTRYF. DNA of the CDR3: TGTGCCAGCAGCGAGTACGGGGGGACGAGGTACTTC.